What follows is one T cell receptor beta chain and its context. Germline V gene sequence: CDR1 SGHRS, CDR2 YFSETQ. This CDR3 comprises 14 residues. Trimming shortened V by 5 bases and J by 2 bases, and 11 bases separated the two germline ends. These data originate in a study of blood T cell repertoires in COVID-19. On the study more broadly: Some COVID-19 samples were acute and others convalescent; all came from the United States, Italy and Spain. Sample material is recorded as cDNA or gDNA derived from T cells, B-cell-depleted T cells, or PBMCs.

In the original workflow: Reference gene primers were amplified, and this amplification served to estimate nucleated cell counts. Assay: immunoSEQ multiplex PCR; the TCRdb copy retains only in-frame clones and omits some. V and J calls and clone size are given by that table; D and trimming were obtained from the DNA. The data contain 120,000 or so clones, over 65% of them singletons. This TCR was recovered from a man between 60 and 75 years old with acute or convalescent COVID-19. The sequenced material came from peripheral blood. The chain has TRBV5-1 and TRBJ1-5; D not resolved. The CDR3, as DNA: TGCGCCAGCAGTCAAGGAGACGGCAATCAGCCCCAGCATTTT. Its translation: CASSQGDGNQPQHF. Filled out from reference TRBV5-1 and TRBJ1-5, the complete variable domain reads KAGVTQTPRYLIKTRGQQVTLSCSPISGHRSVSWYQQTPGQGLQFLFEYFSETQRNKGNFPGRFSGRQFSNSRSEMNVSTLELGDSALYLCASSQGDGNQPQHFGDGTRLSIL.